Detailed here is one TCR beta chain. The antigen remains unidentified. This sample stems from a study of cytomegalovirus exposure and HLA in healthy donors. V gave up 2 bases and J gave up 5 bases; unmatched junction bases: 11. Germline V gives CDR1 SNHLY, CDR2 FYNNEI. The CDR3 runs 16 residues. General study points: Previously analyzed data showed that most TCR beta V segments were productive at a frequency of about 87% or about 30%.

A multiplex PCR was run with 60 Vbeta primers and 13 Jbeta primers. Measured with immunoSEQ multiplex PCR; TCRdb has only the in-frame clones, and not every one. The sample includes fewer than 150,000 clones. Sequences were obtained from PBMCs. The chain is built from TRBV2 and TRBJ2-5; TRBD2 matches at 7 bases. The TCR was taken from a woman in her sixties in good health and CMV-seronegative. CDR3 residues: CASSEFLWRRGETQYF. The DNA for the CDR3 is TGTGCCAGCAGTGAATTTCTTTGGCGGCGGGGGGAGACCCAGTACTTC.